This TCR beta chain was obtained from a study of a mutant IDH1 vaccine in newly diagnosed glioma. Overall study: Mean patient age was about 44 years; around 60% were male and roughly 38% female. Notes on the study in general: Pseudoprogression seemingly bore no relation to changes in top peripheral T cell clonotypes.

Measured with immunoSEQ multiplex PCR; TCRdb has only the in-frame clones, and not every one. Of approximately 25,000 clones listed, around 73% are singletons. Time point here: week 11, during vaccination. With topical imiquimod, each dose of the vaccine consisted of 300 ug of mutant IDH1 20-mer peptide. New WHO grade 3 or 4 IDH1-mutant, ATRX-lost astrocytomas were present in all donors. CDR3 length equals 14 residues. Trimming pared 3 bases from V and 1 base from J, leaving 8 bases between. The germline V gene encodes CDR1 SGHTA and CDR2 FQGNSA. Note on this clone: The antigen remains undetermined.

Sequencing used PBMCs, obtained from a glioma patient whose treatment included an IDH1 peptide vaccine. The chain employs TRBV7-2 and TRBJ2-3; D gene uncertain. This TCR came from a woman younger than 30 with glioma. CDR3 coding DNA: TGTGCCAGCAGCTTCTATAAAGGCACAGATACGCAGTATTTT. Its protein is CASSFYKGTDTQYF. The complete variable domain, with remaining parts taken from reference TRBV7-2 and TRBJ2-3, reads GAGVSQSPSNKVTEKGKDVELRCDPISGHTALYWYRQSLGQGLEFLIYFQGNSAPDKSGLPSDRFSAERTGGSVSTLTIQRTQQEDSAVYLCASSFYKGTDTQYFGPGTRLTVL.